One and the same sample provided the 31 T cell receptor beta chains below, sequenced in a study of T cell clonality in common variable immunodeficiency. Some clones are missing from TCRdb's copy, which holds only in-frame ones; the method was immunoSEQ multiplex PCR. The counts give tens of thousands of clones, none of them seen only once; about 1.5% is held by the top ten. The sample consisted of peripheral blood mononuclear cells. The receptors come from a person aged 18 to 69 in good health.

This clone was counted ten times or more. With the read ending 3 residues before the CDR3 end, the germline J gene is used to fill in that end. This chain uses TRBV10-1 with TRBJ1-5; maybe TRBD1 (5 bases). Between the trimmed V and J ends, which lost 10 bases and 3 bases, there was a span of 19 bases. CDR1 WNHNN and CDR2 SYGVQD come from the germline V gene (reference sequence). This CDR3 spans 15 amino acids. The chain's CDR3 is CATQRQSNLNQPQHF. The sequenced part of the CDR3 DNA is TGCGCCACCCAACGACAGTCTAACCTCAATCAGCCC.

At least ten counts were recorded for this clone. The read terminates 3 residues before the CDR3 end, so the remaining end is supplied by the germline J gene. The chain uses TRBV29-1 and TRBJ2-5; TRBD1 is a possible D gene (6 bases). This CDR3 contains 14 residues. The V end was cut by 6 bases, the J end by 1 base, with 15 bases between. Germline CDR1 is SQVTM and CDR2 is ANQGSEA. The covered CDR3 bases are TGCAGCGTCCGACGACAGGAAAGCCAAGAGACC. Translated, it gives CSVRRQESQET. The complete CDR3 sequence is CSVRRQESQETQYF.

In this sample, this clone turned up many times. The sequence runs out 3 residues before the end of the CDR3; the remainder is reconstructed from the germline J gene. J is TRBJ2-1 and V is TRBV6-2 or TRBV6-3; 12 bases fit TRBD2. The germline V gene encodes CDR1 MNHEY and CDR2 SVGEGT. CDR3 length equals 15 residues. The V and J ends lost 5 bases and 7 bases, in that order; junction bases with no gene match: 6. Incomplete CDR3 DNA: TGTGCCAGCAGTAAGCTAGCGGGAGGGGGGAATGAG. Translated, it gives CASSKLAGGGNE. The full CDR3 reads CASSKLAGGGNEQFF.

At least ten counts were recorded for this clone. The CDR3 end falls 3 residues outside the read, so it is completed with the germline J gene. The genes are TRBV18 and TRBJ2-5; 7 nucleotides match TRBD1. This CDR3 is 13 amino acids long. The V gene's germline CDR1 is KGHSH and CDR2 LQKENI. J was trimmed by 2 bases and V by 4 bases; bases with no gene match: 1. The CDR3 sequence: CASSRDRQETQYF. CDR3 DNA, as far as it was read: TGTGCCAGCTCACGGGACAGACAAGAGACC. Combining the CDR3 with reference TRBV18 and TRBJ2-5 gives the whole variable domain NAGVMQNPRHLVRRRGQEARLRCSPMKGHSHVYWYRQLPEEGLKFMVYLQKENIIDESGMPKERFSAEFPKEGPSILRIQQVVRGDSAAYFCASSRDRQETQYFGPGTRLLVL.

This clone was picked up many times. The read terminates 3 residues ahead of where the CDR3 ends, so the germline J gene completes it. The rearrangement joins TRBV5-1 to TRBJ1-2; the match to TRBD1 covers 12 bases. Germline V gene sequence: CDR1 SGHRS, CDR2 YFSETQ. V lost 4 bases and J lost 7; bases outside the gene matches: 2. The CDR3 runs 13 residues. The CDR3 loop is CASSVGQGAGYTF. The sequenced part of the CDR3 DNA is TGCGCCAGCAGCGTGGGACAGGGGGCTGGC.

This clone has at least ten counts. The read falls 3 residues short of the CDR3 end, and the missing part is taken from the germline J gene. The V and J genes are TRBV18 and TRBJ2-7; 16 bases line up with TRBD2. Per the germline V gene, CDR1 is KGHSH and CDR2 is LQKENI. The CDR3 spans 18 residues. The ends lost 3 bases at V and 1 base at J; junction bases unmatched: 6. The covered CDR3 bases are TGTGCCAGCTCACCCCAGGGACTAGCGGGAGGGATATCCTACGAG. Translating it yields CASSPQGLAGGISYE. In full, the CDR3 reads CASSPQGLAGGISYEQYF.

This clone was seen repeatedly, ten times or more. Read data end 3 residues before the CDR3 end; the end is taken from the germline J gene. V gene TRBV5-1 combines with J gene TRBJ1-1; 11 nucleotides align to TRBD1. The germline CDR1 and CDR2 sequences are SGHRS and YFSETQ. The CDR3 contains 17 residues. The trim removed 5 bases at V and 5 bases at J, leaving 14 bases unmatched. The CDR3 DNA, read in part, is TGCGCCAGCAGAGGACAGGGGGCCGGGTTAAATGGGACTGAA. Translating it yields CASRGQGAGLNGTE. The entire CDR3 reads CASRGQGAGLNGTEAFF.

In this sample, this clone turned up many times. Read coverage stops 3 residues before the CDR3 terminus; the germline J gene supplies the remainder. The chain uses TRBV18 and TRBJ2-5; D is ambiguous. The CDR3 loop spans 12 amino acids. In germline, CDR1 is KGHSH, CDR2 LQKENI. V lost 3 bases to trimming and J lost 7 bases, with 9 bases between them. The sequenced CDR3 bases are TGTGCCAGCTCACCGCGGTCCGGGACC. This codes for CASSPRSGT. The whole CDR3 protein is CASSPRSGTQYF.

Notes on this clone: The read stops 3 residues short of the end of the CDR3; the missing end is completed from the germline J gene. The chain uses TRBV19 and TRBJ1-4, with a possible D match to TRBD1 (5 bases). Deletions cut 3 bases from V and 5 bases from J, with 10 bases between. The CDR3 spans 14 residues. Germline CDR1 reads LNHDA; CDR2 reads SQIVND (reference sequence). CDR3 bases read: TGTGCCAGTAGTATTGACAGAAACAATGAAAAA. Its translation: CASSIDRNNEK. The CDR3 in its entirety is CASSIDRNNEKLFF.

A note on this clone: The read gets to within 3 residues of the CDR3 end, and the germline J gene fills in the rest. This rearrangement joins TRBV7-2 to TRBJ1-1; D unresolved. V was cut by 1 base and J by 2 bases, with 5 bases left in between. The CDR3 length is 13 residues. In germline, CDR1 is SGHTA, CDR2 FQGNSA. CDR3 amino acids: CASSLETNTEAFF. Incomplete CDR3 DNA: TGTGCCAGCAGCTTAGAGACAAACACTGAA. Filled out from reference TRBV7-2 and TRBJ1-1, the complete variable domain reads GAGVSQSPSNKVTEKGKDVELRCDPISGHTALYWYRQSLGQGLEFLIYFQGNSAPDKSGLPSDRFSAERTGGSVSTLTIQRTQQEDSAVYLCASSLETNTEAFFGQGTRLTVV.

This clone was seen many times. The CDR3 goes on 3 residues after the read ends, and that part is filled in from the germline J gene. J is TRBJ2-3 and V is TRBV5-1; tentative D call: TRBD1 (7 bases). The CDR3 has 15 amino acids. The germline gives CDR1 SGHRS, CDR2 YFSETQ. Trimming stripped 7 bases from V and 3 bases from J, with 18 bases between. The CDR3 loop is CASAGQSIGTDTQYF. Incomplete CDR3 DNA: TGCGCCAGCGCGGGACAGAGTATCGGTACAGATACG.

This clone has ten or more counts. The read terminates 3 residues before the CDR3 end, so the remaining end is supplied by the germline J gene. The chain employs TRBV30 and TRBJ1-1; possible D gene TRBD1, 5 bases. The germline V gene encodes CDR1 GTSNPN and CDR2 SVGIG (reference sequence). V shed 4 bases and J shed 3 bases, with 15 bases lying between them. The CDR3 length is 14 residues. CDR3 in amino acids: CAWTLGVQDTEAFF. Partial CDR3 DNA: TGTGCCTGGACCCTAGGGGTCCAGGACACTGAA.

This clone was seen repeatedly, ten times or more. Incomplete CDR3 DNA: TGTGCCAGCAGCTCATCTACCCAAGCGGGAATTACG. Translation gives CASSSSTQAGIT. The full-length CDR3 reads as CASSSSTQAGITQYF. This chain uses TRBV7-9 with TRBJ2-3; TRBD2 matches 7 bases. The read finishes 3 residues shy of the CDR3 end, and the germline J gene is used to complete it. Germline CDR1 is SEHNR and CDR2 is FQNEAQ (reference sequence). Germline trimming cut 4 bases from V and 8 bases from J; bases unmatched to any gene: 12. The CDR3 loop spans 15 amino acids. Using reference TRBV7-9 and TRBJ2-3 for the parts outside the CDR3, the full variable domain is DTGVSQNPRHKITKRGQNVTFRCDPISEHNRLYWYRQTLGQGPEFLTYFQNEAQLEKSRLLSDRFSAERPKGSFSTLEIQRTEQGDSAMYLCASSSSTQAGITQYFGPGTRLTVL.

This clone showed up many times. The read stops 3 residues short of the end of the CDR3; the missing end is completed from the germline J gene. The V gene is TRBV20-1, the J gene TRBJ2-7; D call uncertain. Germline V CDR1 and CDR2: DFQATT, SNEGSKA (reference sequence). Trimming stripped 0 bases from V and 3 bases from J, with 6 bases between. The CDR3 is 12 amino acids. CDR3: CSARDQIYEQYF. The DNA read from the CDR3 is TGCAGTGCTAGAGACCAGATCTACGAG.

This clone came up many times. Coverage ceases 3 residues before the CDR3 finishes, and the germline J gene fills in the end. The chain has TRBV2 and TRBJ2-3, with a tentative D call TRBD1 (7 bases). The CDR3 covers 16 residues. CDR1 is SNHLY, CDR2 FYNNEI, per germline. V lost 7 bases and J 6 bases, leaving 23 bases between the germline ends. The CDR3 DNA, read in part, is TGTGCCAGCATCAGGGGGGCAGGGATTCACCCGGATACG. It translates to CASIRGAGIHPDT. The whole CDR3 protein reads CASIRGAGIHPDTQYF.

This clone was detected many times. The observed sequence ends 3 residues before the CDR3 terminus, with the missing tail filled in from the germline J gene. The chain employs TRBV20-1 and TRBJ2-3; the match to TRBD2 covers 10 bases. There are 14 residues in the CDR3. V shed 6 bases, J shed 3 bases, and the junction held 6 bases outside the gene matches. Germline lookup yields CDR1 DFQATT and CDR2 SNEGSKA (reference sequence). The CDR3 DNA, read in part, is TGCAGTGCCCTCACTAGCGGGAATACAGATACG. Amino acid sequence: CSALTSGNTDT. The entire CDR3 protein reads CSALTSGNTDTQYF.

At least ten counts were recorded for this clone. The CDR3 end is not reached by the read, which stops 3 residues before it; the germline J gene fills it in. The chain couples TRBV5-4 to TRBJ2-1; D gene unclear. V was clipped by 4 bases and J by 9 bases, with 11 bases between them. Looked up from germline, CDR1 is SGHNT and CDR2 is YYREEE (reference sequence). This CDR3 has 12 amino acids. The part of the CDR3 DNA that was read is TGTGCCAGCAGCGACAATAATGGTGAG. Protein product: CASSDNNGE. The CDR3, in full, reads CASSDNNGEQFF.

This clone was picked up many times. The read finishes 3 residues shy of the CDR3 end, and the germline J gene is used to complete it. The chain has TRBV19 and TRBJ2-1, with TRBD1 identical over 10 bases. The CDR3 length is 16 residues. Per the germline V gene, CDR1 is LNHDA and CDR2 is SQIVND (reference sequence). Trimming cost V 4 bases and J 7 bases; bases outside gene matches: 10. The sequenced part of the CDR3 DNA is TGTGCCAGTAGTAGACAGGGGGCTGGCGTTTTTAATGAG. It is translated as CASSRQGAGVFNE. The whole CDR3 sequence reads CASSRQGAGVFNEQFF.

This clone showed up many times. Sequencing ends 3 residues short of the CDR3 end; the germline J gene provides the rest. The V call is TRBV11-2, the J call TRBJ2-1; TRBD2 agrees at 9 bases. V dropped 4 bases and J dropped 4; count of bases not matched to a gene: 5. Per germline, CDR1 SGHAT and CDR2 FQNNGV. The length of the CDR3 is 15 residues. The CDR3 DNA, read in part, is TGTGCCAGCAGCTACCTAGCGGGACCTTACAATGAG. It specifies CASSYLAGPYNE. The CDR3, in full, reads CASSYLAGPYNEQFF.

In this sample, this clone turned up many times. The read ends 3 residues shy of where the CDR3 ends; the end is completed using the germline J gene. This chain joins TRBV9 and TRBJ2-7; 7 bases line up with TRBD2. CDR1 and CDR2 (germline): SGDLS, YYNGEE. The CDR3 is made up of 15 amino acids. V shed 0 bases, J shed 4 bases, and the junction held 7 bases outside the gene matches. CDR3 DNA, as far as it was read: TGTGCCAGCAGCGTAGGGTGGCGGGAGCAATACGAG. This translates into CASSVGWREQYE. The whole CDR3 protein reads CASSVGWREQYEQYF. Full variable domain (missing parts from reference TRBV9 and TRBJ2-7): DSGVTQTPKHLITATGQRVTLRCSPRSGDLSVYWYQQSLDQGLQFLIQYYNGEERAKGNILERFSAQQFPDLHSELNLSSLELGDSALYFCASSVGWREQYEQYFGPGTRLTVT.

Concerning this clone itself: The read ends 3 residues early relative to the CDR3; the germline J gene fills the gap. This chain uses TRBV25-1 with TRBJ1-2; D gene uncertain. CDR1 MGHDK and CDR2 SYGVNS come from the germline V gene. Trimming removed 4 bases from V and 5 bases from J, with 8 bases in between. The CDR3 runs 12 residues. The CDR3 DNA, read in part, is TGTGCCAGCAGTGGCGGTCCTTATGGC. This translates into CASSGGPYG. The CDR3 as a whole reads CASSGGPYGYTF.

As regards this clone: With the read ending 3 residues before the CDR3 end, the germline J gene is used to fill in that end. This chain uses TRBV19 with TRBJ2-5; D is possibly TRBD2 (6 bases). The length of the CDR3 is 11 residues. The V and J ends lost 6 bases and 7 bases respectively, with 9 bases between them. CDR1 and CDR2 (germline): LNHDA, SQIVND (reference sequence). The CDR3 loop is CASSGGGTQYF. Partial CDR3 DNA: TGTGCCAGTAGCGGGGGAGGGACC.

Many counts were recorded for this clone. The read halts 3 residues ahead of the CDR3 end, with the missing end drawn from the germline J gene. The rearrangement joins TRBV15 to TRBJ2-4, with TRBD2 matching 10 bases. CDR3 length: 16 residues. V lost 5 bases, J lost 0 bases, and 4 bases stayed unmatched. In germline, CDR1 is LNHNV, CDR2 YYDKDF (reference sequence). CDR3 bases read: TGTGCCACCAGCGATGGACTAGCGGTAGCCAAAAACATT. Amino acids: CATSDGLAVAKNI. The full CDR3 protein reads CATSDGLAVAKNIQYF.

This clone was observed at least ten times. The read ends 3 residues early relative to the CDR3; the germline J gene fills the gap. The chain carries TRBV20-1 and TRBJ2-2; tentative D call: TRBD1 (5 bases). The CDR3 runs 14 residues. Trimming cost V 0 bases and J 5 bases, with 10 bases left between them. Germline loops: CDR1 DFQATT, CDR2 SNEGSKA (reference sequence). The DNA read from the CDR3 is TGCAGTGCTAGAGACCTAAAGGGGACCGGGGAG. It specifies CSARDLKGTGE. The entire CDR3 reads CSARDLKGTGELFF.

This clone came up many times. This CDR3 reads CASSDSPRGLVYTGELFF. The CDR3 DNA, read in part, is TGTGCCAGCAGTGACTCCCCTCGGGGACTAGTATACACCGGGGAG. This chain connects TRBV2 to TRBJ2-2; 8 nucleotides agree with TRBD2. The read ends 3 residues before the CDR3 terminus; that terminus is restored from the germline J gene. J was trimmed by 3 bases and V by 3 bases; bases with no gene match: 12. CDR1 and CDR2 from the germline V gene are SNHLY and FYNNEI. This CDR3 has 18 residues.

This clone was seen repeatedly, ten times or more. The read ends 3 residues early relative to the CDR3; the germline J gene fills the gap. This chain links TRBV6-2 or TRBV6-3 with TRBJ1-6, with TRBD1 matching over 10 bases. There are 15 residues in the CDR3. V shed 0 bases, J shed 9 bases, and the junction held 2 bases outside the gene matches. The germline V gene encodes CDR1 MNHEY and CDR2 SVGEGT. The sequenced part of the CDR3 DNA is TGTGCCAGCAGTTACTCGGGACAGGGGTTTTCACCC. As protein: CASSYSGQGFSP. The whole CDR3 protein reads CASSYSGQGFSPLHF.

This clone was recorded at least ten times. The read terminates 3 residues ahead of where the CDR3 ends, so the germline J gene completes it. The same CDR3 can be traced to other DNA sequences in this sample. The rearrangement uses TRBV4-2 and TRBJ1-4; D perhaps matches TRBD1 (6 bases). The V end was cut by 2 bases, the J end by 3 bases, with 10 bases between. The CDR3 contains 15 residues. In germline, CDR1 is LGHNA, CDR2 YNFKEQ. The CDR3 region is CASSQLTGSNEKLFF. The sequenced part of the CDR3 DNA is TGTGCCAGCAGCCAATTGACAGGATCTAATGAAAAA.

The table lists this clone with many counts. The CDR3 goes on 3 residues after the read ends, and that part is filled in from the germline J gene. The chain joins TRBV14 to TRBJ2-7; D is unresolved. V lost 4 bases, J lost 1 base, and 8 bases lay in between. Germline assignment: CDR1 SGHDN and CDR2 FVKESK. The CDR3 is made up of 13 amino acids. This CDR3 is CASSLHGSYEQYF. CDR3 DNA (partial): TGTGCCAGCAGCCTTCACGGGTCCTACGAG. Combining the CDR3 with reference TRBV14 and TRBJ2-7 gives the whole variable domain EAGVTQFPSHSVIEKGQTVTLRCDPISGHDNLYWYRRVMGKEIKFLLHFVKESKQDESGMPNNRFLAERTGGTYSTLKVQPAELEDSGVYFCASSLHGSYEQYFGPGTRLTVT.

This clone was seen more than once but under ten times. The DNA read from the CDR3 is TGTGCCAGCAGCCCCGACAGGGTGGGGTCACCC. Translated: CASSPDRVGSP. The CDR3 reads in full as CASSPDRVGSPLHF. This sequence joins TRBV5-4 and TRBJ1-6; TRBD1 matches 7 bases. The read ends 3 residues before the CDR3 terminus; that terminus is restored from the germline J gene. J lost 10 bases, V lost 4 bases, and 8 bases had no gene match. CDR1 and CDR2 (germline): SGHNT, YYREEE (reference sequence). This CDR3 is 14 amino acids long.

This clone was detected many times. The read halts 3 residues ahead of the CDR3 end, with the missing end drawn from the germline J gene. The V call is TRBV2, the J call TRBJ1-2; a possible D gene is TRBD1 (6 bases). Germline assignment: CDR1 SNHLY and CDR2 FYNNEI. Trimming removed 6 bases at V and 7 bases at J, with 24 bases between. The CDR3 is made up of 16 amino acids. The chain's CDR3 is CASSRQFAGGLGGYTF. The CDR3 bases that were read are TGTGCCAGCAGCCGGCAATTCGCGGGGGGGCTGGGTGGC.

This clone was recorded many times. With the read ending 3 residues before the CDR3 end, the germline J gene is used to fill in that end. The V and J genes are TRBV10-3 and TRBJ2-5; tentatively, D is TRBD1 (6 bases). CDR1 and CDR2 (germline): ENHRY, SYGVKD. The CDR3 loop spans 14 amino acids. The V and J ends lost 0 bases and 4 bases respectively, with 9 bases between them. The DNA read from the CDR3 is TGTGCCATCAGTGAGTCAGGACAGTTAGAGACC. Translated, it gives CAISESGQLET. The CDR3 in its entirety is CAISESGQLETQYF.